Only one count was recorded for the clone carrying this T cell receptor (beta chain). Antigen specificity is unknown. Looked up from germline, CDR1 is MNHEY and CDR2 is SMNVEV (reference sequence). CDR3 length equals 17 residues. V gave up 5 bases and J gave up 3 bases; unmatched junction bases: 9. The authors loaded roughly 200 ng DNA, 25,000 to 30,000 T cell genomes, into sorted-subset replicate PCRs. The repertoire was sequenced with immunoSEQ multiplex PCR; TCRdb's copy has only in-frame clones and lacks some. The sample has under 1,900,000 clones; approximately 98.5% are singletons. The entry originates in a study of shared clonotypes between healthy human individuals. Whole-study context: There were three CD4 naive, three CD4 memory, two CD8 naive and one CD8 memory plates per donor. Study-level results: Inspection by rarefaction showed sorted-subset sequencing to be incomplete despite large depth.

Material: naive CD4+ T cells sorted from blood. Noted subset: CD45RA+ positively selected. This chain connects TRBV27 to TRBJ2-6; the match to TRBD1 covers 8 bases. The sequence derives from a young man in good health. The CDR3 nucleotides read TGTGCCAGCAGTGGGCTGCTGACAGGGGTTGGGGCCAACGTCCTGACTTTC. Translating it yields CASSGLLTGVGANVLTF.